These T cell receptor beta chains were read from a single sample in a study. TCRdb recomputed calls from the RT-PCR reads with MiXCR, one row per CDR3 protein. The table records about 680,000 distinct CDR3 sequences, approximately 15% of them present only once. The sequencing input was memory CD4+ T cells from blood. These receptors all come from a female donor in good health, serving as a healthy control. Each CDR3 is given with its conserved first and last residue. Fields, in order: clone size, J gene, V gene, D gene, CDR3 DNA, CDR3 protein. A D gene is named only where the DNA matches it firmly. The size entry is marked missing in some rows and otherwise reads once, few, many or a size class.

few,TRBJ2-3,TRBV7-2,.,TGTGTCAGCAGCTTAGGGGGGAGCGACGGCACAGATACGCAGTATTTT,CVSSLGGSDGTDTQYF
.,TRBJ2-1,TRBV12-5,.,TGTGCTAGTGGTTTGGGGGACACCTACAATGAGCAGTTCTTC,CASGLGDTYNEQFF
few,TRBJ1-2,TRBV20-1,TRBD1,TGCAGTGCCATATCACAGGGGGCCCGGGACTATGGCTACACCTTC,CSAISQGARDYGYTF
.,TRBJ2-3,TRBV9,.,TGTGCCAGCAGCGTAGATGTCGGTTATACGCAGTATTTT,CASSVDVGYTQYF
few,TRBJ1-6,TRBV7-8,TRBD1,TGTGCCAGCAGCTTAACGGGGACAGGAGCTTCACCCCTCCACTTT,CASSLTGTGASPLHF
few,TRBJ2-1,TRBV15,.,TGTGCCACCAGCAGAGATCAAGGGTACGAGCAGTTCTTC,CATSRDQGYEQFF
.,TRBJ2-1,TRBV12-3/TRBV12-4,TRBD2,TGTGCCAGCGGCGCTGTGACTAGCGAAAATGAGCAGTTCTTC,CASGAVTSENEQFF
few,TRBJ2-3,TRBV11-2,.,TGTGCCAGCAAGCTTGGGGGCGCAGATACGCAGTATTTT,CASKLGGADTQYF
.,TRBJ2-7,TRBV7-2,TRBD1,TGTGCCAGCAGCTTAGGACAGGGGCGGCTCTACGAGCAGTACTTC,CASSLGQGRLYEQYF
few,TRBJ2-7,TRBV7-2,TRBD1,TGTGCCAGCAGCCCACCGACAGGGGGCCGGGGGAGCTCCTACGAGCAGTACTTC,CASSPPTGGRGSSYEQYF
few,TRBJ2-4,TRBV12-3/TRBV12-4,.,TGTGCCAGCAGGGGACACCTTGGGGCCAAAAACATTCAGTACTTC,CASRGHLGAKNIQYF